These T cell receptor beta chains were read from a single sample in a study of CD4 T cells in relation to SARS-CoV-2 and coronaviruses. Libraries were prepared by immunoSEQ multiplex PCR; TCRdb keeps only in-frame clonotypes and omits some of them. The sample has roughly 57,000 clones, more than 80% seen once; the top ten hold more than 1.1%. Material: memory CD4+ T cells from PBMCs. These receptors originate from a human donor in good health. The CDR3 runs from the conserved cysteine through the conserved F or W. Where a row states a size, it is once, few, many or the class of an expanded clone; other rows omit it.

size: .; length: 12; V: TRBV27; J: TRBJ2-7; CDR3: CASAIRGSEQYF
size: .; length: 15; V: TRBV6-1; J: TRBJ2-2; CDR3: CASSESGVGTGELFF
size: .; length: 14; V: TRBV4-2; J: TRBJ2-7; CDR3: CASSQGSTSYEQYF
size: .; length: 17; V: TRBV2; J: TRBJ2-3; CDR3: CASRPLPGRASTDTQYF
size: .; length: 15; V: TRBV3-1/TRBV3-2; J: TRBJ2-5; CDR3: CASSHHNAPQETQYF
size: .; length: 14; V: TRBV9; J: TRBJ2-1; CDR3: CASSPRTNINEQFF
size: .; length: 13; V: TRBV29-1; J: TRBJ1-2; CDR3: CSVATDRVYGYTF
size: .; length: 15; V: TRBV18; J: TRBJ1-6; CDR3: CASSPLSGAESPLHF
size: .; length: 13; V: TRBV18; J: TRBJ1-5; CDR3: CASSPQLDQPQHF
size: .; length: 19; V: TRBV7-2; J: TRBJ2-5; CDR3: CASSRSSPLAAKRGETQYF
size: .; length: 14; V: TRBV18; J: TRBJ1-3; CDR3: CASSPGWEGNTIYF
size: .; length: 13; V: TRBV25-1; J: TRBJ2-2; CDR3: CASSESAAGELFF
size: .; length: 15; V: TRBV2; J: TRBJ1-2; CDR3: CASSRGQGVSYGYTF
size: .; length: 13; V: TRBV7-2; J: TRBJ1-2; CDR3: CASSSTRNYGYTF
size: .; length: 12; V: TRBV2; J: TRBJ1-4; CDR3: CASTDRGGGKFF
size: .; length: 16; V: TRBV9; J: TRBJ2-5; CDR3: CASSVRRLAGVETQYF
size: .; length: 15; V: TRBV2; J: TRBJ2-6; CDR3: CASSTGSSGANVLTF
size: .; length: 16; V: TRBV5-6; J: TRBJ2-5; CDR3: CASSLGQGAFSGTQYF
size: few; length: 15; V: TRBV6-5; J: TRBJ1-1; CDR3: CASRPLFSLNTEAFF
size: .; length: 14; V: TRBV7-9; J: TRBJ2-2; CDR3: CASEWGGGTGELFF
size: .; length: 16; V: TRBV5-5; J: TRBJ2-1; CDR3: CASSFTAGSIVNEQFF
size: .; length: 16; V: TRBV7-3; J: TRBJ2-1; CDR3: CASSLYAGGSYNEQFF
size: .; length: 16; V: TRBV6-1; J: TRBJ1-5; CDR3: CASSVSTGRSNQPQHF
size: .; length: 13; V: TRBV10-3; J: TRBJ2-1; CDR3: CAISESSLDEQFF
size: .; length: 15; V: TRBV2; J: TRBJ2-1; CDR3: CASKLAALGEDEQFF
size: .; length: 16; V: TRBV5-1; J: TRBJ2-3; CDR3: CASSLDPGQGSDTQYF
size: .; length: 14; V: TRBV19; J: TRBJ1-1; CDR3: CATTQLQGNTEAFF
size: few; length: 16; V: TRBV2; J: TRBJ1-6; CDR3: CASSFRQSSYNSPLHF
size: once; length: 17; V: TRBV23-1; J: TRBJ1-4; CDR3: CASSPPLGSGTNEKLFF
size: .; length: 15; V: TRBV4-1; J: TRBJ2-1; CDR3: CASSQESYSYNEQFF
size: .; length: 18; V: TRBV6-2/TRBV6-3; J: TRBJ2-7; CDR3: CASSYSRTSGRNSYEQYF
size: once; length: 14; V: TRBV3-1/TRBV3-2; J: TRBJ2-7; CDR3: CASSQAGGSYEQYF
size: .; length: 13; V: TRBV30; J: TRBJ1-5; CDR3: CATETAAGQPQHF
size: .; length: 16; V: TRBV4-1; J: TRBJ1-3; CDR3: CASSLRDRGSGNTIYF
size: .; length: 15; V: TRBV28; J: TRBJ1-3; CDR3: CASSYQGKSGNTIYF
size: once; length: 16; V: TRBV5-4; J: TRBJ2-3; CDR3: CASSFPGGPSTDTQYF
size: .; length: 15; V: TRBV27; J: TRBJ2-7; CDR3: CASSWAGQGSYEQYF
size: .; length: 14; V: TRBV7-9; J: TRBJ2-7; CDR3: CASSRSGTSYEQYF
size: once; length: 14; V: TRBV7-2; J: TRBJ2-7; CDR3: CASSPRTGKDEQYF
size: once; length: 16; V: TRBV9; J: TRBJ2-7; CDR3: CASSPRAGPSGGEQYF
size: .; length: 17; V: TRBV11-3; J: TRBJ2-1; CDR3: CASSLEGAGRGYNEQFF
size: once; length: 15; V: TRBV15; J: TRBJ1-3; CDR3: CATSRDRGSGNTIYF
size: .; length: 17; V: TRBV5-1; J: TRBJ2-6; CDR3: CASSMGQGFIGANVLTF
size: .; length: 16; V: TRBV14; J: TRBJ1-3; CDR3: CASSQFGGPTGNTIYF
size: .; length: 15; V: TRBV24-1; J: TRBJ1-5; CDR3: CATSPGTGNNQPQHF
size: .; length: 13; V: TRBV4-2; J: TRBJ2-5; CDR3: CASSQGVQETQYF
size: .; length: 14; V: TRBV9; J: TRBJ2-2; CDR3: CASSVFSNTGELFF
size: .; length: 15; V: TRBV11-2; J: TRBJ2-2; CDR3: CASSLVGEATGELFF
size: .; length: 17; V: TRBV6-1; J: TRBJ2-4; CDR3: CASSESMGLPSKNIQYF
size: .; length: 14; V: TRBV25-1; J: TRBJ2-3; CDR3: CASSERGLTDTQYF
size: few; length: 14; V: TRBV19; J: TRBJ2-7; CDR3: CASSTGTGSYEQYF
size: .; length: 13; V: TRBV7-2; J: TRBJ2-5; CDR3: CASSLMGGETQYF
size: .; length: 15; V: TRBV5-4; J: TRBJ2-1; CDR3: CASSLGGPSYNEQFF
size: .; length: 15; V: TRBV27; J: TRBJ2-7; CDR3: CASSLSLLAQYEQYF
size: .; length: 16; V: TRBV3-1/TRBV3-2; J: TRBJ2-5; CDR3: CASSQGTSGRGKTQYF
size: .; length: 13; V: TRBV7-8; J: TRBJ1-1; CDR3: CASSLDVGTEAFF
size: .; length: 15; V: TRBV11-3; J: TRBJ2-7; CDR3: CASRFPTGQLYEQYF
size: .; length: 16; V: TRBV9; J: TRBJ1-3; CDR3: CASSLGQGPSGNTIYF